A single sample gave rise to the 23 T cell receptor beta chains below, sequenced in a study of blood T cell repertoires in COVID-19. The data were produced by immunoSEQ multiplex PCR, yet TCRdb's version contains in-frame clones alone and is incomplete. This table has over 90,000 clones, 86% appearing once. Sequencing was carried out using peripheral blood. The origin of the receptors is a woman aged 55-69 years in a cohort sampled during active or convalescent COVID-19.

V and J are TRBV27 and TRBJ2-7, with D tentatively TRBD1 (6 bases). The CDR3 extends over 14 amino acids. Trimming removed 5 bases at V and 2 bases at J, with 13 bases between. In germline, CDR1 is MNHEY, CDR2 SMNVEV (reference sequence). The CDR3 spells CASSTTGIPYEQYF. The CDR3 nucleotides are TGTGCCAGCAGTACCACAGGGATACCCTACGAGCAGTACTTC.

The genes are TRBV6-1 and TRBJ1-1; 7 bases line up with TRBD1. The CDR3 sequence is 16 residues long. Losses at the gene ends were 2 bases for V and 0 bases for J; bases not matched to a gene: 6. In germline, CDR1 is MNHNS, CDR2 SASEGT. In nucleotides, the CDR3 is TGTGCCAGCAGTGAATTCTTAGGGGGCATGAACACTGAAGCTTTCTTT. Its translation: CASSEFLGGMNTEAFF.

This CDR3 is CASSQEKLAETQYF. CDR3 in DNA: TGTGCCAGCAGCCAAGAAAAACTAGCGGAGACCCAGTACTTC. The chain is built from TRBV4-2 and TRBJ2-5, with 7 bases matching TRBD2. The CDR3 is made up of 14 amino acids. Per germline, CDR1 LGHNA and CDR2 YNFKEQ. The ends lost 0 bases at V and 5 bases at J; junction bases unmatched: 3.

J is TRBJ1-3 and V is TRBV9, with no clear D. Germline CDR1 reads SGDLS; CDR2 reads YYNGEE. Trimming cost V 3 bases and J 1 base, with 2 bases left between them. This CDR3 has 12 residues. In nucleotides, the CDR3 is TGTGCCAGCAGCGCATCTGGAAACACCATATATTTT. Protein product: CASSASGNTIYF.

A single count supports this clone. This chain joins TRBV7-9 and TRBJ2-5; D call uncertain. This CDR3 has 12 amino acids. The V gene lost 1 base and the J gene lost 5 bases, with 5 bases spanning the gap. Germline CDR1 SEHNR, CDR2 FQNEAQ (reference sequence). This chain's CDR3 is CASSLGRETQYF. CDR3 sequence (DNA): TGTGCCAGCAGCTTAGGGCGGGAGACCCAGTACTTC.

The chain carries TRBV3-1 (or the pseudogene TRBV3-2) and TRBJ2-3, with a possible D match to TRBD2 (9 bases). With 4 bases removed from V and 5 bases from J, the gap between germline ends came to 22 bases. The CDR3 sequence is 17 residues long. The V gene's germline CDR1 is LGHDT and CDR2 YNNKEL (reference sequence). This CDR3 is CASSRSGLATGGDTQYF. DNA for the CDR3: TGTGCCAGCAGCCGGTCGGGACTAGCTACAGGGGGAGATACGCAGTATTTT.

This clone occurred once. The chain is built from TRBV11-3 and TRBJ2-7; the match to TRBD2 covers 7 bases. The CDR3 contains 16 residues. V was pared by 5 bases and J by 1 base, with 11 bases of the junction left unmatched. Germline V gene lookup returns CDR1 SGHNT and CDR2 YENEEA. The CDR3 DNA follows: TGTGCCAGCAGCACGCGGGGGAGCCGGACATCCTACGAGCAGTACTTC. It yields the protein CASSTRGSRTSYEQYF.

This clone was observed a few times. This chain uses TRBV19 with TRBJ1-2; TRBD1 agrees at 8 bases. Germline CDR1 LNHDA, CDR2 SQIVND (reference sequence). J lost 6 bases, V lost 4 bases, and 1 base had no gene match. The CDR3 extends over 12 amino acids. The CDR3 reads CASSRQGNGYTF. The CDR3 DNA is TGTGCCAGTAGTAGACAGGGGAATGGCTACACCTTC.

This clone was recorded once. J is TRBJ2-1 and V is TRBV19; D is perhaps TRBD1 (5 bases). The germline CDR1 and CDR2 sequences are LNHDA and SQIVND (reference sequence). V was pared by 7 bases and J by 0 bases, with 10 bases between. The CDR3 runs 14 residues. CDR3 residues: CASTRDSSYNEQFF. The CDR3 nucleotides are TGTGCCAGTACCCGTGACAGCTCCTACAATGAGCAGTTCTTC.

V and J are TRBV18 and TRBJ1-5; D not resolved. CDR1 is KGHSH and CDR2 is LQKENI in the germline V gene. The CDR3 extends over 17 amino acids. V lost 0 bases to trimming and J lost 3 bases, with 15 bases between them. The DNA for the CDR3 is TGTGCCAGCTCACCACCGATGTGGGAGACTCCCAATCAGCCCCAGCATTTT. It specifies CASSPPMWETPNQPQHF.

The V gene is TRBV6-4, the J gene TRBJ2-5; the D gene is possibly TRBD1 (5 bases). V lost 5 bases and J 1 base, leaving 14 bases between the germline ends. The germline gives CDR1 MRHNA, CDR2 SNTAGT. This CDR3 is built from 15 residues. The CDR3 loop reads CASSPQGRGQETQYF. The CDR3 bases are TGTGCCAGCAGTCCCCAGGGTAGGGGCCAAGAGACCCAGTACTTC.

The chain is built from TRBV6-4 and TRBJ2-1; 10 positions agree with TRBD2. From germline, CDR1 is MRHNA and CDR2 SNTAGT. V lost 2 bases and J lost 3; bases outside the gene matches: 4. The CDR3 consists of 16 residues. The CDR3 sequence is CASSDGGTSDYNEQFF. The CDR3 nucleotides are TGTGCCAGCAGTGACGGTGGGACTAGCGACTACAATGAGCAGTTCTTC.

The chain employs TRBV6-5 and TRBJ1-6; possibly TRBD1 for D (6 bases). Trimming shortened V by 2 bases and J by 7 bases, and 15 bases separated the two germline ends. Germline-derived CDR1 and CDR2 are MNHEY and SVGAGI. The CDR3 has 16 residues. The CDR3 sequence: CASSYERGRGNSPLHF. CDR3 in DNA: TGTGCCAGCAGTTACGAGCGGGGAAGGGGGAATTCACCCCTCCACTTT.

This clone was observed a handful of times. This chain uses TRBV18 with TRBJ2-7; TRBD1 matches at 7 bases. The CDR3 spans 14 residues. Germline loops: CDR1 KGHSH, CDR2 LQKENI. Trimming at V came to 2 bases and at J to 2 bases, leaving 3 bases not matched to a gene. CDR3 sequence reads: CASSPRGQTYEQYF. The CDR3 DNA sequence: TGTGCCAGCTCACCAAGGGGACAGACCTACGAGCAGTACTTC.

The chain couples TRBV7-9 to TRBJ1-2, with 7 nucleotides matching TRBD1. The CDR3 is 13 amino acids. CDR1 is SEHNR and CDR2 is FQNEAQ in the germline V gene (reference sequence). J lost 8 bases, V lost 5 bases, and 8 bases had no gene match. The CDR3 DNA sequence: TGTGCCAGCAGCCTGGGACAGAGCCACGGCTACACCTTC. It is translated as CASSLGQSHGYTF.

This chain's CDR3 is CASILDRGLGNTIYF. The CDR3 DNA follows: TGTGCCAGCATCCTGGACAGGGGGCTTGGAAACACCATATATTTT. The genes are TRBV6-5 and TRBJ1-3, with 11 bases lining up with TRBD1. This CDR3 spans 15 amino acids. CDR1 MNHEY and CDR2 SVGAGI come from the germline V gene. V shed 7 bases, J shed 3 bases, and the junction held 5 bases outside the gene matches.

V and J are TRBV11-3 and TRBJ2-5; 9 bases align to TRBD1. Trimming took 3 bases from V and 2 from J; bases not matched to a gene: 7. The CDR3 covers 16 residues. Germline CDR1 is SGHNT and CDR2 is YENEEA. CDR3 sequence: CASSFQYGTGQETQYF. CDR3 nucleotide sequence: TGTGCCAGCAGCTTCCAATACGGGACAGGGCAAGAGACCCAGTACTTC.

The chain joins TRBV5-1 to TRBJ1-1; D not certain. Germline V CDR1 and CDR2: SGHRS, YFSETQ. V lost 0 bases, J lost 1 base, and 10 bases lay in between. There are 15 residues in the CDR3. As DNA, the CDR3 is TGCGCCAGCAGCTTGGATGGTGGAGGGAACACTGAAGCTTTCTTT. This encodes CASSLDGGGNTEAFF.

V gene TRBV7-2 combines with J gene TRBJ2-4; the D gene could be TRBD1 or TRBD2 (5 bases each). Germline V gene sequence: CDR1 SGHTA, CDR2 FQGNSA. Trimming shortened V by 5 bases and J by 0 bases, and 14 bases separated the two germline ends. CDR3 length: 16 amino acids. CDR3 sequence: CASSLGAGLAKNIQYF. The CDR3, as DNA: TGTGCCAGCAGCCTAGGGGCGGGCTTAGCCAAAAACATTCAGTACTTC.

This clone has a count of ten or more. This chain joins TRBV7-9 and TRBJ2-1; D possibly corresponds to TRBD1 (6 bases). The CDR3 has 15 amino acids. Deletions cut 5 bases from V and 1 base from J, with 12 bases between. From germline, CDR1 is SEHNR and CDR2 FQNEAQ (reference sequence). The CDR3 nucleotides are TGTGCCAGCAGCCCTAAGGGGGAGTCCTACAATGAGCAGTTCTTC. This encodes CASSPKGESYNEQFF. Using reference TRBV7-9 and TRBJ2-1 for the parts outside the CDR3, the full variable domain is DTGVSQNPRHKITKRGQNVTFRCDPISEHNRLYWYRQTLGQGPEFLTYFQNEAQLEKSRLLSDRFSAERPKGSFSTLEIQRTEQGDSAMYLCASSPKGESYNEQFFGPGTRLTVL.

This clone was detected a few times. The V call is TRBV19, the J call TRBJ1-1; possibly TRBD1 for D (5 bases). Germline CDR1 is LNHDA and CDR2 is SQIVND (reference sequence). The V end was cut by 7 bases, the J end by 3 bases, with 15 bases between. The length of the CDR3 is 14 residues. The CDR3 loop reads CASTPSGGDTEAFF. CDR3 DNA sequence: TGTGCCAGTACCCCTTCTGGGGGGGACACTGAAGCTTTCTTT.

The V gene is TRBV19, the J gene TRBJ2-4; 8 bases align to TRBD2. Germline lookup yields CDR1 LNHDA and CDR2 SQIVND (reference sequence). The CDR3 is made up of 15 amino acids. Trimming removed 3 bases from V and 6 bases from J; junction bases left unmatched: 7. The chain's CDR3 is CASSMDGGGRNIQYF. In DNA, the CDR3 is TGTGCCAGTAGTATGGACGGGGGGGGAAGAAACATTCAGTACTTC.

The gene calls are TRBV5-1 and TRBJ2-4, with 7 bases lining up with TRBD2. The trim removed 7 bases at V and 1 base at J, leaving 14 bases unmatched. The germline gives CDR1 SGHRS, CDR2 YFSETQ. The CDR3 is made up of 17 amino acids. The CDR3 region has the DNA TGCGCCAGCCGGTATCGAGCGGGAACCACCGCCAAAAACATTCAGTACTTC. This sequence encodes CASRYRAGTTAKNIQYF.